Given below is one T cell receptor beta chain in context. The CDR3 has 14 residues. Germline assignment: CDR1 DFQATT and CDR2 SNEGSKA (reference sequence). All TRB cDNA libraries came from 5' RACE performed with UMI labels. TCRdb reprocessed the 5' RACE reads, keeping one entry per CDR3 protein, no DNA. This sample's clone table lists around 40,000 distinct CDR3 sequences. This sample is drawn from a study of CXCR3-negative and CXCR3-positive naive CD8 T cells. This TCR came from a human donor in good health. Some clones in this sample may be carry-over from other donors' samples. The sample comprised memory CD8+ T cells from blood. The V gene is TRBV20-1, the J gene TRBJ1-6; with no DNA, the TCRdb D assignment of TRBD1 cannot be verified. The CDR3: CSARVGPRASPLHF.